A selection of T cell receptor beta chains follows, all from one sample in a study of blood T cell repertoires in COVID-19. TCRdb keeps only in-frame clones here, not all; method: immunoSEQ multiplex PCR. The sample holds about 480,000 clones, 70% to 90% seen once. The sequencing input was PBMCs or T cells enriched from blood (not recorded which). These receptors were taken from a woman aged 40-49 years who had recovered from COVID-19. The CDR3 runs from the conserved cysteine through the conserved F or W. A D gene is named only where the DNA matches it firmly. Rows may omit the clone size; those that give it use once, few, many or a size class.

V,J,size,D,DNA,CDR3
TRBV19,TRBJ1-5,NA,NA,TGTGCCAGTAGTATTTGGTGGGGCTATGGCAATCAGCCCCAGCATTTT,CASSIWWGYGNQPQHF
TRBV30,TRBJ2-7,NA,TRBD2,TGTGCCTGGAGTAGCGGGAGGACCCACTCCTACGAGCAGTACTTC,CAWSSGRTHSYEQYF
TRBV11-2,TRBJ1-2,NA,TRBD1,TGTGCCAGCAGCTCCGAGCAGACAGGGGGCTTTGGCTACACCTTC,CASSSEQTGGFGYTF
TRBV12-3/TRBV12-4,TRBJ2-2,NA,NA,TGTGCCAGCAACAAGGACAGTACCGGGGAGCTGTTTTTT,CASNKDSTGELFF
TRBV12-3/TRBV12-4,TRBJ2-3,NA,NA,TGTGCCAGCAGACCAGGGCTCTATACGCAGTATTTT,CASRPGLYTQYF
TRBV18,TRBJ2-5,NA,NA,TGTGCCAGCTCACCCCAGGAAGAGACCCAGTACTTC,CASSPQEETQYF
TRBV10-3,TRBJ1-2,NA,NA,TGTGCCATCAGTACGGTCGGAGCACGGGGCTACACCTTC,CAISTVGARGYTF
TRBV5-4,TRBJ1-4,few,NA,TGTGCCAGCAGCGCCGCTTCGGGTGAAAAACTGTTTTTT,CASSAASGEKLFF
TRBV4-2,TRBJ2-3,NA,TRBD1,TGTGCCAGCAGCCAAGATTACAGGGGTTCGACAGATACGCAGTATTTT,CASSQDYRGSTDTQYF
TRBV5-4,TRBJ2-1,NA,NA,TGTGCCAGCAGCTCCAGGGTAAATGAGCAGTTCTTC,CASSSRVNEQFF
TRBV18,TRBJ2-7,NA,NA,TGTGCCAGCTCACCCCGGGTGGTTCGAATTACCCCCTTTTACGAGCAGTACTTC,CASSPRVVRITPFYEQYF
TRBV10-3,TRBJ1-2,NA,TRBD1,TGTGCCATCGACCGAGGGACAGACCGTTATGGCTACACCTTC,CAIDRGTDRYGYTF
TRBV7-2,TRBJ2-5,NA,NA,TGTGCCAGCAGCTTTAAGCGGGACCAAGAGACCCAGTACTTC,CASSFKRDQETQYF
TRBV15,TRBJ2-5,NA,TRBD2,TGTGCCACCAGCAGGACAAGGGGAGGGGCGGGGGTTGCGACCCAGTACTTC,CATSRTRGGAGVATQYF
TRBV6-2/TRBV6-3,TRBJ2-7,NA,NA,TGTGCCAGCAGTTACCCCGGGCTTCAGGGAATCGCCCCCTACGAGCAGTACTTC,CASSYPGLQGIAPYEQYF
TRBV6-1,TRBJ1-5,NA,NA,TGTGCCAGCAGTGAAGCACAGGGTGATGAGCCCCAGCATTTT,CASSEAQGDEPQHF
TRBV6-5,TRBJ1-2,NA,TRBD1,TGTGCCAGCAGTCCGGCCGGACAGGGGGTCTCTGGCTACACCTTC,CASSPAGQGVSGYTF
TRBV13,TRBJ2-1,NA,TRBD2,TGTGCCAGCAGCTTAGCGGGGGGGAACTACAATGAGCAGTTCTTC,CASSLAGGNYNEQFF
TRBV30,TRBJ1-4,NA,NA,TGTGCCTGGAGCGGCCAACAGCTAACTAATGAAAAACTGTTTTTT,CAWSGQQLTNEKLFF
TRBV19,TRBJ1-5,NA,NA,TGTGCCAGCCGCATGAGGGGGAATCAGCCCCAGCATTTT,CASRMRGNQPQHF
TRBV12-3/TRBV12-4,TRBJ1-5,NA,NA,TGTGCCAGCAGCCGGGACACCTATCAGCCCCAGCATTTT,CASSRDTYQPQHF
TRBV30,TRBJ2-7,NA,TRBD2,TGTGCCTGGAGCTGGACTAGCGTTACCTACGAGCAGTACTTC,CAWSWTSVTYEQYF
TRBV7-9,TRBJ1-3,NA,NA,TGTGCCAGCAGCTCGGACAGCTCTGGAAACACCATATATTTT,CASSSDSSGNTIYF
TRBV4-2,TRBJ2-1,once,TRBD2,TGTGCCAGCAGCCAAGATCTAGCGGGAGGCACGTACAATGAGCAGTTCTTC,CASSQDLAGGTYNEQFF
TRBV4-1,TRBJ1-3,NA,NA,TGCGCCAGCAGCCAAGATGACGGGGTATTCGGAAACACCATATATTTT,CASSQDDGVFGNTIYF
TRBV5-6,TRBJ2-1,NA,TRBD1,TGTGCCAGCAGCTTACAGGGGGCCTACAATGAGCAGTTCTTC,CASSLQGAYNEQFF
TRBV11-2,TRBJ1-2,NA,NA,TGTGCCAGCAGCTTACTGGCAGGGACTACTTTC,CASSLLAGTTF
TRBV6-5,TRBJ2-7,NA,TRBD1,TGTGCCAGCAGATTCCGGGACAGGGAGAAGCAGTACTTC,CASRFRDREKQYF
TRBV6-5,TRBJ1-6,NA,NA,TGTGCCAGCATGGCCAGGGAAACTTCACCCCTCCACTTT,CASMARETSPLHF
TRBV6-5,TRBJ1-4,NA,TRBD1,TGTGCCAGCAGTAGCTCACAGGGGGCCGGGGAAAAACTGTTTTTT,CASSSSQGAGEKLFF
TRBV24-1,TRBJ2-2,NA,TRBD1,TGTGCCACCAGTGATTTGGCAGGGGGCTACGCCGGGGAGCTGTTTTTT,CATSDLAGGYAGELFF
TRBV18,TRBJ1-2,NA,NA,TGTGCCAGCTCACTACCGGGACTGCCCGGGGTTGGCTACACCTTC,CASSLPGLPGVGYTF
TRBV5-6,TRBJ2-7,few,TRBD2,TGTGCCAGCAGCGCGGGGACTAGCGGGAGGGCCTCTGAGCAGTACTTC,CASSAGTSGRASEQYF
TRBV5-1,TRBJ2-7,NA,NA,TGCGCCAGCAGCTTGGACAGGGAGGGCTACGAGCAGTACTTC,CASSLDREGYEQYF